The 17 T cell receptor beta chains below come from one sample, sequenced in a study of blood T cell repertoires in COVID-19. TCRdb's table, derived via immunoSEQ multiplex PCR, lists solely in-frame clones and lacks some. The sample records 95,000 or so clones, more than 75% being singletons. The sample taken for sequencing was peripheral blood. The receptor source for this set is a human donor in a cohort sampled during active COVID-19.

This rearrangement joins TRBV7-9 to TRBJ2-7; 9 nucleotides match TRBD1. The CDR3 contains 14 residues. V was pared by 5 bases and J by 3 bases, with 5 bases of the junction left unmatched. Germline CDR1 SEHNR, CDR2 FQNEAQ (reference sequence). CDR3 sequence (DNA): TGTGCCAGCAGCCTCCCGGGACAGGGCTACGAGCAGTACTTC. This gives the protein CASSLPGQGYEQYF.

This clone occurred a few times. The CDR3 spells CASSLAGSAFF. The CDR3 DNA follows: TGTGCCAGCTCCCTTGCAGGGTCGGCTTTCTTT. This chain joins TRBV5-6 and TRBJ1-1; tentatively, D is TRBD1 (5 bases). There are 11 residues in the CDR3. Per the germline V gene, CDR1 is SGHDT and CDR2 is YYEEEE. V was cut by 7 bases and J by 11 bases, with 15 bases left in between.

This clone was detected only once. The J gene is TRBJ1-2, the V gene TRBV5-1; weak D call: TRBD1 (5 bases). The CDR3 runs to 14 residues. Germline V gene data show CDR1 as SGHRS and CDR2 as YFSETQ. The ends were cut back, 0 bases at V and 0 bases at J, with 6 bases in the middle. This chain's CDR3 is CASSLEGANYGYTF. CDR3 nucleotides: TGCGCCAGCAGCTTGGAAGGGGCTAACTATGGCTACACCTTC. The whole variable domain, filled in from reference TRBV5-1 and TRBJ1-2, reads KAGVTQTPRYLIKTRGQQVTLSCSPISGHRSVSWYQQTPGQGLQFLFEYFSETQRNKGNFPGRFSGRQFSNSRSEMNVSTLELGDSALYLCASSLEGANYGYTFGSGTRLTVV.

The gene calls are TRBV5-4 and TRBJ1-2; D is undetermined. This CDR3 spans 14 amino acids. Trimming cost V 1 base and J 8 bases, with 15 bases left between them. In germline, CDR1 is SGHNT, CDR2 YYREEE (reference sequence). DNA for the CDR3: TGTGCCAGCAGCTTGTTGGTCCGAGGCCAGGGCTACACCTTC. Translation gives CASSLLVRGQGYTF.

V and J are TRBV6-5 and TRBJ2-5; D perhaps matches TRBD1 (5 bases). The V end lost 5 bases, the J end lost 4 bases, and 11 bases lay between the germline ends. Germline CDR1 reads MNHEY; CDR2 reads SVGAGI. The CDR3 sequence is 13 residues long. The DNA of the CDR3 is TGTGCCAGCAGTCAGGGAATGAGAGAGACCCAGTACTTC. Protein product: CASSQGMRETQYF.

J is TRBJ1-1 and V is TRBV3-1 (or the pseudogene TRBV3-2), with 9 bases identical to TRBD1. The trim removed 2 bases at V and 8 bases at J, leaving 3 bases unmatched. The CDR3 loop spans 13 amino acids. From germline, CDR1 is LGHDT and CDR2 YNNKEL (reference sequence). CDR3 in amino acids: CASSQTTGGEAFF. CDR3 in DNA: TGTGCCAGCAGCCAAACGACAGGGGGAGAAGCTTTCTTT.

This chain uses TRBV4-1 with TRBJ2-1, with TRBD1 as a possible D gene (7 bases). Germline CDR1 is MGHRA and CDR2 is YSYEKL. This CDR3 contains 20 residues. V was pared by 6 bases and J by 0 bases, with 27 bases between. CDR3 nucleotides: TGCGCCAGCAGAACTAGTCGGCGGGACAGATTTTTGAGCTCCTACAATGAGCAGTTCTTC. Amino acids: CASRTSRRDRFLSSYNEQFF.

The sample holds one count of this clone. The chain carries TRBV5-4 and TRBJ2-3; D is possibly TRBD2 (5 bases). V was cut by 0 bases and J by 6 bases, with 14 bases left in between. From germline, CDR1 is SGHNT and CDR2 YYREEE (reference sequence). This CDR3 contains 15 residues. The CDR3 region has the DNA TGTGCCAGCAGCTTGGGAGCGGTGCGCTGGGATACGCAGTATTTT. Its translation is CASSLGAVRWDTQYF.

The chain joins TRBV19 to TRBJ1-3; 8 nucleotides agree with TRBD1. The CDR3 has 14 residues. V lost 2 bases and J lost 6; bases outside the gene matches: 3. CDR1 is LNHDA, CDR2 SQIVND, per germline (reference sequence). The CDR3 DNA is TGTGCCAGTAGTATACCAGGGGGCCCAAACACCATATATTTT. Its translation: CASSIPGGPNTIYF.

The chain recombines TRBV12-5 with TRBJ2-3; no definite D call. The length of the CDR3 is 13 residues. With 3 bases removed from V and 1 base from J, the gap between germline ends came to 5 bases. The germline V gene encodes CDR1 LGHNT and CDR2 FRNRAP. The CDR3 DNA reads TGTGCTAGTGGTTTCGGTGGCACAGATACGCAGTATTTT. This encodes CASGFGGTDTQYF.

This sequence joins TRBV5-1 and TRBJ1-5; 7 nucleotides agree with TRBD1. CDR3 length: 15 residues. CDR1 is SGHRS and CDR2 is YFSETQ in the germline V gene. Germline trimming cut 4 bases from V and 5 bases from J; bases unmatched to any gene: 9. The CDR3 spells CASSQGDIPDQPQHF. DNA for the CDR3: TGCGCCAGCAGCCAGGGGGACATTCCGGATCAGCCCCAGCATTTT.

V is TRBV19 and J is TRBJ1-2; perhaps TRBD1 as D (5 bases). The V end lost 0 bases, the J end lost 4 bases, and 12 bases lay between the germline ends. The germline V gene encodes CDR1 LNHDA and CDR2 SQIVND (reference sequence). The CDR3 covers 15 residues. The CDR3 is CASSIDAQGPYGYTF. The CDR3 nucleotides are TGTGCCAGTAGTATAGATGCCCAGGGCCCCTATGGCTACACCTTC.

J is TRBJ2-5 and V is TRBV7-9, with TRBD2 identical over 12 bases. V lost 5 bases, J lost 3 bases, and 4 bases stayed unmatched. Germline lookup yields CDR1 SEHNR and CDR2 FQNEAQ (reference sequence). CDR3 size: 15 residues. CDR3: CASSPRTSGEETQYF. DNA of the CDR3: TGTGCCAGCAGCCCAAGGACTAGCGGGGAAGAGACCCAGTACTTC.

This clone was observed once. V is TRBV2 and J is TRBJ1-5; D is perhaps TRBD1 (6 bases). Germline V CDR1 and CDR2: SNHLY, FYNNEI. Between the trimmed V and J ends, which lost 7 bases and 4 bases, there was a span of 14 bases. The CDR3 is 14 amino acids. CDR3 DNA: TGTGCCAGCACCCCAGAACAGGGTAATCAGCCCCAGCATTTT. As protein: CASTPEQGNQPQHF.

The CDR3 DNA reads as TGTGCCAGCAGCTTCGGGGGGGGCCGAGGCAATCAGCCCCAGCATTTT. Its translation: CASSFGGGRGNQPQHF. The chain joins TRBV5-4 to TRBJ1-5; a possible D gene is TRBD1 (6 bases). Germline V gene data show CDR1 as SGHNT and CDR2 as YYREEE (reference sequence). The CDR3 extends over 16 amino acids. The V end lost 2 bases, the J end lost 2 bases, and 14 bases lay between the germline ends.

This rearrangement joins TRBV18 to TRBJ1-4; 10 positions match TRBD1. The V gene end was trimmed by 5 bases and the J gene end by 4 bases; junction bases not matched to a gene: 4. Germline V gives CDR1 KGHSH, CDR2 LQKENI. The CDR3 spans 15 residues. This CDR3 reads CASSSTGGGNEKLFF. CDR3 coding DNA: TGTGCCAGCTCATCGACAGGGGGCGGTAATGAAAAACTGTTTTTT.

The chain has TRBV9 and TRBJ2-5; possible D gene TRBD1, 5 bases. This CDR3 is 16 amino acids long. The V gene lost 2 bases and the J gene lost 5 bases, with 19 bases spanning the gap. Germline assignment: CDR1 SGDLS and CDR2 YYNGEE. CDR3 residues: CASSVQGEFGGETQYF. The CDR3 coding sequence is TGTGCCAGCAGCGTTCAAGGGGAATTTGGTGGGGAGACCCAGTACTTC.